Shown below are 17 T cell receptor beta chains from a single sample sequenced in a study of blood T cell repertoires in COVID-19. Clones were read by immunoSEQ multiplex PCR, and TCRdb kept only the in-frame ones, dropping some. The sample lists about 180,000 clones, approximately 87% occurring once. Sequences were obtained from peripheral blood. The receptor source for this set is a man aged 35-49 years with active or convalescent COVID-19.

This rearrangement joins TRBV2 to TRBJ2-7; D may be TRBD2 (5 bases). The germline V gene encodes CDR1 SNHLY and CDR2 FYNNEI. The CDR3 consists of 14 residues. The ends were cut back, 4 bases at V and 5 bases at J, with 15 bases in the middle. CDR3 sequence (DNA): TGTGCCAGCAGTGTAAGGGAGTTCCGAAACGAGCAGTACTTC. The encoded protein is CASSVREFRNEQYF.

This clone appeared a single time. J is TRBJ2-1 and V is TRBV5-1, with TRBD1 as a possible D gene (6 bases). V was trimmed by 4 bases and J by 3 bases, leaving 8 bases between them. The CDR3 has 13 residues. Per the germline V gene, CDR1 is SGHRS and CDR2 is YFSETQ. The CDR3 nucleotides are TGCGCCAGCAGCCCGGACAGCTACAATGAGCAGTTCTTC. This sequence encodes CASSPDSYNEQFF.

This chain connects TRBV10-3 to TRBJ1-2, with a possible D match to TRBD1 (5 bases). Germline V gives CDR1 ENHRY, CDR2 SYGVKD. The V end was cut by 3 bases, the J end by 4 bases, with 18 bases between. The CDR3 loop spans 16 amino acids. The chain's CDR3 is CAISDNQGTRAYGYTF. For the CDR3, the DNA is TGTGCCATCAGTGATAACCAGGGTACCCGTGCCTATGGCTACACCTTC.

This rearrangement joins TRBV9 to TRBJ1-1, with 7 bases lining up with TRBD1. Trimming at V came to 4 bases and at J to 1 base, leaving 7 bases not matched to a gene. The CDR3 covers 15 residues. Germline assignment: CDR1 SGDLS and CDR2 YYNGEE. The CDR3 sequence is CASSFTGDPNTEAFF. The CDR3 DNA is TGTGCCAGCAGCTTTACAGGGGACCCGAACACTGAAGCTTTCTTT.

CDR3 DNA: TGTGCCACGACAGGGTCCAATGACCGCTTCTATGGCTACACCTTC. Translating gives CATTGSNDRFYGYTF. The chain carries TRBV2 and TRBJ1-2, with 7 bases lining up with TRBD1. Per germline, CDR1 SNHLY and CDR2 FYNNEI. V lost 10 bases, J lost 4 bases, and 15 bases stayed unmatched. There are 15 residues in the CDR3. Together with reference TRBV2 and TRBJ1-2, the CDR3 gives the full variable domain: EPEVTQTPSHQVTQMGQEVILRCVPISNHLYFYWYRQILGQKVEFLVSFYNNEISEKSEIFDDQFSVERPDGSNFTLKIRSTKLEDSAMYFCATTGSNDRFYGYTFGSGTRLTVV.

This clone was counted once. The chain is built from TRBV7-9 and TRBJ2-6; the D gene is possibly TRBD1 (6 bases). The CDR3 runs 16 residues. V lost 1 base and J lost 11, with 18 bases in between. Germline loops: CDR1 SEHNR, CDR2 FQNEAQ (reference sequence). In DNA form, the CDR3 reads TGTGCCAGCAGCTTAGTTCAGAGGGGGAATAGTGACGTCCTGACTTTC. Translating it yields CASSLVQRGNSDVLTF. Combining the CDR3 with reference TRBV7-9 and TRBJ2-6 gives the whole variable domain DTGVSQNPRHKITKRGQNVTFRCDPISEHNRLYWYRQTLGQGPEFLTYFQNEAQLEKSRLLSDRFSAERPKGSFSTLEIQRTEQGDSAMYLCASSLVQRGNSDVLTFGAGSRLTVL.

The chain is built from TRBV2 and TRBJ2-3; 10 bases line up with TRBD2. J lost 2 bases, V lost 6 bases, and 11 bases had no gene match. The CDR3 spans 17 residues. From germline, CDR1 is SNHLY and CDR2 FYNNEI. CDR3 amino acids: CASRVQRSGGDTDTQYF. In DNA form, the CDR3 reads TGTGCCAGCAGAGTACAGAGAAGCGGGGGGGACACAGATACGCAGTATTTT.

This rearrangement joins TRBV6-5 to TRBJ2-5; the D gene is possibly TRBD2 (6 bases). The V and J ends lost 0 bases and 9 bases respectively, with 20 bases between them. There are 16 residues in the CDR3. Per the germline V gene, CDR1 is MNHEY and CDR2 is SVGAGI. The chain's CDR3 is CASSYSISTQEGAQYF. For the CDR3, the DNA is TGTGCCAGCAGTTACTCGATAAGCACACAGGAGGGAGCCCAGTACTTC.

This clone was recorded once. This chain uses TRBV7-9 with TRBJ1-2; D is possibly TRBD1 (5 bases). CDR3 length equals 16 residues. Trimming took 5 bases from V and 0 from J, leaving 16 bases between them. Germline loops: CDR1 SEHNR, CDR2 FQNEAQ (reference sequence). DNA for the CDR3: TGTGCCAGCAGCCCCATGATGGGCAGGGCTAACTATGGCTACACCTTC. Translation: CASSPMMGRANYGYTF. Using reference TRBV7-9 and TRBJ1-2 for the parts outside the CDR3, the full variable domain is DTGVSQNPRHKITKRGQNVTFRCDPISEHNRLYWYRQTLGQGPEFLTYFQNEAQLEKSRLLSDRFSAERPKGSFSTLEIQRTEQGDSAMYLCASSPMMGRANYGYTFGSGTRLTVV.

The chain joins TRBV5-1 to TRBJ2-7; maybe TRBD1 (6 bases). The CDR3 sequence is 15 residues long. The V gene lost 4 bases and the J gene lost 2 bases, with 16 bases spanning the gap. CDR1 SGHRS and CDR2 YFSETQ come from the germline V gene. CDR3 amino acids: CASSVQGNGPYEQYF. The CDR3 region has the DNA TGCGCCAGCAGCGTTCAGGGGAACGGACCCTACGAGCAGTACTTC.

This chain links TRBV5-6 with TRBJ2-7; 7 bases agree with TRBD2. CDR1 is SGHDT and CDR2 is YYEEEE in the germline V gene. The J segment lost 3 bases and the V segment lost 0 bases, leaving 3 bases of the junction unmatched. This CDR3 has 14 amino acids. The CDR3, as DNA: TGTGCCAGCAGCTTGGTGAGCGGGATCTACGAGCAGTACTTC. It codes for CASSLVSGIYEQYF.

The J gene is TRBJ2-2, the V gene TRBV9; 8 nucleotides match TRBD1. Trimming removed 0 bases from V and 2 bases from J; junction bases left unmatched: 6. The CDR3 sequence is 17 residues long. CDR1 is SGDLS and CDR2 is YYNGEE in the germline V gene. The CDR3 nucleotides read TGTGCCAGCAGCGTAGGGGGACAGGCCCGAAACACCGGGGAGCTGTTTTTT. It yields the protein CASSVGGQARNTGELFF. The whole variable domain, filled in from reference TRBV9 and TRBJ2-2, reads DSGVTQTPKHLITATGQRVTLRCSPRSGDLSVYWYQQSLDQGLQFLIQYYNGEERAKGNILERFSAQQFPDLHSELNLSSLELGDSALYFCASSVGGQARNTGELFFGEGSRLTVL.

The chain uses TRBV2 and TRBJ1-5; 10 bases fit TRBD1. From germline, CDR1 is SNHLY and CDR2 FYNNEI. The CDR3 is 17 residues long. Trimming removed 5 bases from V and 2 bases from J; junction bases left unmatched: 9. CDR3 sequence reads: CASSLSRGTGGNQPQHF. The CDR3 region has the DNA TGTGCCAGCAGTCTATCGCGGGGGACAGGGGGCAATCAGCCCCAGCATTTT.

The gene calls are TRBV6-2 or TRBV6-3 and TRBJ1-6, with 9 nucleotides matching TRBD1. Germline values: CDR1 MNHEY, CDR2 SVGEGT. The CDR3 has 13 residues. Unmatched junction bases numbered 2, after V lost 4 bases and J lost 10 bases. CDR3 sequence reads: CASSWDRESPLHF. The CDR3 DNA is TGTGCCAGCAGTTGGGACAGGGAATCACCCCTCCACTTT.

V gene TRBV5-5 combines with J gene TRBJ2-2, with 7 bases aligning to TRBD2. The CDR3 has 16 residues. Germline CDR1 reads SGHKS; CDR2 reads YYEKEE (reference sequence). V lost 0 bases to trimming and J lost 4 bases; unmatched junction nucleotides: 6. This CDR3 reads CASSLDWGGSTGELFF. CDR3 in DNA: TGTGCCAGCAGCTTGGATTGGGGGGGAAGCACCGGGGAGCTGTTTTTT.

V is TRBV7-2 and J is TRBJ1-1; D gene ambiguous. Germline values: CDR1 SGHTA, CDR2 FQGNSA. The CDR3 length is 13 residues. Trimming shortened V by 3 bases and J by 3 bases, and 8 bases separated the two germline ends. In nucleotides, the CDR3 is TGTGCCAGCAGCTTTCGGGAGGACACTGAAGCTTTCTTT. Translation gives CASSFREDTEAFF.

The genes are TRBV5-5 and TRBJ2-7; maybe TRBD2 (5 bases). The V end was cut by 1 base, the J end by 4 bases, with 12 bases between. Germline CDR1 SGHKS, CDR2 YYEKEE (reference sequence). The CDR3 loop spans 14 amino acids. The CDR3, as DNA: TGTGCCAGCAGCTTGCTCAGCGGAAAATACGAGCAGTACTTC. This sequence encodes CASSLLSGKYEQYF.